These T cell receptor beta chains were read from a single sample in a study of T-cell reconstitution after alpha-beta-depleted transplantation in children. In TCRdb, the PCR reads were re-called with MiXCR into one record per CDR3 protein. The table has hundreds of thousands of distinct CDR3 sequences, roughly 13% seen once; the top ten hold 0.79%. The sample here was PBMCs, taken before TCRalphabeta/CD19-depleted stem cell transplant. These receptors originate from a girl aged 2-10 years with congenital amegakaryocytic thrombocytopenia, due to receive a stem cell transplant. Both conserved end residues are part of each CDR3. A D gene is named only where the DNA matches it firmly. Clone size is not always given. Where it is, it says once, few, many or a class for expanded clones.

CDR3 length: 16; clone size: few; D gene: .; V gene: TRBV20-1; J gene: TRBJ2-3; CDR3 protein: CSARTRRAGGADTQYF; CDR3 DNA: TGCAGTGCTAGGACTAGGAGGGCCGGAGGTGCAGATACGCAGTATTTT
CDR3 length: 14; clone size: many; D gene: .; V gene: TRBV7-2; J gene: TRBJ2-1; CDR3 protein: CASSPKRYYNEQFF; CDR3 DNA: TGTGCCAGCAGCCCTAAACGTTATTACAATGAGCAGTTCTTC
CDR3 length: 17; clone size: .; D gene: TRBD2; V gene: TRBV7-6; J gene: TRBJ2-3; CDR3 protein: CASSLNSGREGTDTQYF; CDR3 DNA: TGTGCCAGCAGCTTAAATAGCGGGAGGGAAGGCACAGATACGCAGTATTTT
CDR3 length: 13; clone size: few; D gene: TRBD2; V gene: TRBV20-1; J gene: TRBJ2-7; CDR3 protein: CSAVLAGGYEQYF; CDR3 DNA: TGCAGTGCCGTACTAGCGGGAGGCTACGAGCAGTACTTC
CDR3 length: 13; clone size: many; D gene: TRBD1; V gene: TRBV3-1; J gene: TRBJ2-7; CDR3 protein: CASGDRGIYEQYF; CDR3 DNA: TGTGCCAGCGGGGACAGGGGCATCTACGAGCAGTACTTC
CDR3 length: 15; clone size: few; D gene: .; V gene: TRBV5-1; J gene: TRBJ2-4; CDR3 protein: CASSSSAGAKNIQYF; CDR3 DNA: TGCGCCAGCAGCTCATCGGCAGGAGCCAAAAACATTCAGTACTTC
CDR3 length: 15; clone size: many; D gene: TRBD2; V gene: TRBV5-1; J gene: TRBJ2-7; CDR3 protein: CASSLAPTSAYEQYF; CDR3 DNA: TGCGCCAGCAGCTTGGCGCCGACTAGCGCCTACGAGCAGTACTTC
CDR3 length: 16; clone size: .; D gene: TRBD2; V gene: TRBV5-6; J gene: TRBJ2-1; CDR3 protein: CASSQGMGLDYNEQFF; CDR3 DNA: TGTGCCAGCAGCCAGGGTATGGGACTAGACTACAATGAGCAGTTCTTC
CDR3 length: 17; clone size: many; D gene: TRBD2; V gene: TRBV12-3/TRBV12-4; J gene: TRBJ2-1; CDR3 protein: CASSLSLAGVTNNEQFF; CDR3 DNA: TGTGCCAGCAGTTTGAGTCTAGCGGGAGTTACCAACAATGAGCAGTTCTTC
CDR3 length: 15; clone size: .; D gene: .; V gene: TRBV5-1; J gene: TRBJ2-2; CDR3 protein: CASSRGSGRVGELFF; CDR3 DNA: TGCGCCAGCAGCCGGGGTAGTGGACGGGTCGGGGAGCTGTTTTTT
CDR3 length: 11; clone size: .; D gene: .; V gene: TRBV29-1; J gene: TRBJ1-2; CDR3 protein: CSVDTKGGYTF; CDR3 DNA: TGCAGCGTTGACACGAAGGGCGGCTACACCTTC
CDR3 length: 15; clone size: few; D gene: .; V gene: TRBV24-1; J gene: TRBJ2-1; CDR3 protein: CATSSSSEIYNEQFF; CDR3 DNA: TGTGCCACCAGTTCTTCTAGCGAGATCTACAATGAGCAGTTCTTC
CDR3 length: 13; clone size: .; D gene: .; V gene: TRBV10-2; J gene: TRBJ2-7; CDR3 protein: CASSESRVGEQYF; CDR3 DNA: TGCGCCAGCAGTGAGTCCCGGGTAGGCGAGCAGTACTTC
CDR3 length: 16; clone size: many; D gene: .; V gene: TRBV6-1; J gene: TRBJ1-2; CDR3 protein: CASSAGHIRSFYGYTF; CDR3 DNA: TGTGCCAGCAGCGCCGGACACATTAGATCGTTCTATGGCTACACCTTC
CDR3 length: 12; clone size: many; D gene: .; V gene: TRBV7-9; J gene: TRBJ1-5; CDR3 protein: CASSRGNQPQHF; CDR3 DNA: TGTGCCAGCAGCAGGGGGAATCAGCCCCAGCATTTT
CDR3 length: 13; clone size: many; D gene: .; V gene: TRBV29-1; J gene: TRBJ1-2; CDR3 protein: CSVDDPRGDGYTF; CDR3 DNA: TGCAGCGTTGATGACCCCAGGGGAGATGGCTACACCTTC
CDR3 length: 12; clone size: many; D gene: .; V gene: TRBV6-5; J gene: TRBJ1-1; CDR3 protein: CASGRGSTEAFF; CDR3 DNA: TGTGCCAGCGGGCGCGGGAGCACTGAAGCTTTCTTT
CDR3 length: 13; clone size: many; D gene: .; V gene: TRBV20-1; J gene: TRBJ2-5; CDR3 protein: CSAIRDSQETQYF; CDR3 DNA: TGCAGTGCCATACGGGACTCCCAAGAGACCCAGTACTTC
CDR3 length: 16; clone size: few; D gene: .; V gene: TRBV9; J gene: TRBJ2-2; CDR3 protein: CASSHTLRRDTGELFF; CDR3 DNA: TGTGCCAGCAGCCACACCCTCAGACGGGACACCGGGGAGCTGTTTTTT
CDR3 length: 15; clone size: many; D gene: .; V gene: TRBV5-1; J gene: TRBJ2-2; CDR3 protein: CASSARTPNTGELFF; CDR3 DNA: TGCGCCAGCAGCGCGCGGACACCGAACACCGGGGAGCTGTTTTTT
CDR3 length: 14; clone size: .; D gene: TRBD1; V gene: TRBV12-3/TRBV12-4; J gene: TRBJ2-1; CDR3 protein: CASRPGQYNNEQFF; CDR3 DNA: TGTGCCAGCAGACCGGGACAGTATAACAATGAGCAGTTCTTC
CDR3 length: 13; clone size: many; D gene: .; V gene: TRBV29-1; J gene: TRBJ1-1; CDR3 protein: CSVFGGLNTEAFF; CDR3 DNA: TGCAGCGTTTTTGGGGGTTTGAACACTGAAGCTTTCTTT
CDR3 length: 14; clone size: few; D gene: .; V gene: TRBV20-1; J gene: TRBJ1-1; CDR3 protein: CSASRSSQNTEAFF; CDR3 DNA: TGCAGTGCTAGTAGGTCCAGTCAGAACACTGAAGCTTTCTTT
CDR3 length: 17; clone size: many; D gene: .; V gene: TRBV5-5; J gene: TRBJ2-5; CDR3 protein: CASSLFGGGPYQETQYF; CDR3 DNA: TGTGCCAGCAGCTTGTTCGGAGGGGGACCGTACCAAGAGACCCAGTACTTC
CDR3 length: 18; clone size: many; D gene: TRBD1; V gene: TRBV20-1; J gene: TRBJ2-5; CDR3 protein: CSARVPPLRTGAKETQYF; CDR3 DNA: TGCAGTGCTAGAGTTCCCCCTCTAAGGACAGGGGCTAAAGAGACCCAGTACTTC
CDR3 length: 14; clone size: many; D gene: .; V gene: TRBV5-1; J gene: TRBJ2-7; CDR3 protein: CASSLWDRSYEQYF; CDR3 DNA: TGCGCCAGCAGTCTTTGGGACCGCTCCTACGAGCAGTACTTC
CDR3 length: 14; clone size: many; D gene: TRBD1; V gene: TRBV29-1; J gene: TRBJ2-5; CDR3 protein: CSVDAGTVKETQYF; CDR3 DNA: TGCAGCGTTGATGCCGGGACAGTAAAAGAGACCCAGTACTTC
CDR3 length: 15; clone size: few; D gene: TRBD1; V gene: TRBV29-1; J gene: TRBJ1-2; CDR3 protein: CSVGEQGRRLYGYTF; CDR3 DNA: TGCAGCGTTGGCGAACAGGGGAGGCGTCTCTATGGCTACACCTTC
CDR3 length: 13; clone size: few; D gene: .; V gene: TRBV28; J gene: TRBJ1-3; CDR3 protein: CASSLSGGGWIYF; CDR3 DNA: TGTGCCAGCAGTTTAAGCGGGGGCGGCTGGATATATTTT